The 26 T cell receptor beta chains in this list originate from one sample, sequenced in a study of memory CD4+ T cells and cytomegalovirus serostatus. Sequencing was performed with immunoSEQ multiplex PCR; in TCRdb, only in-frame clones are kept and a portion is missing. In the table there are some 80,000 clones, 80% of which are singletons. The sort gate was single viable CD3+CD4+CD8-CD45RO+ cells for memory CD4+ T cells. Sequencing input: memory CD4+ T cells from blood. The receptors shown here come from an adult in good health and CMV-seronegative.

As to this clone: At one end the junction does not follow the germline gene, possibly because of a read error. The chain employs TRBV30 and TRBJ2-2; D may correspond to TRBD1 or TRBD2 (6 bases each). This CDR3 is 15 amino acids long. Germline CDR1 is GTSNPN and CDR2 is SVGIG (reference sequence). CDR3 loop: CAWSVGATAAGGLFF. The CDR3 DNA is TGTGCCTGGAGTGTGGGGGCCACGGCGGCCGGGGGGCTGTTTTTT.

The chain has TRBV6-1 and TRBJ1-1, with no clear D. The germline V gene encodes CDR1 MNHNS and CDR2 SASEGT. Between the trimmed V and J ends, which lost 6 bases and 2 bases, there was a span of 13 bases. There are 14 residues in the CDR3. CDR3 in DNA: TGTGCCAGCAGCCCCTTGGGAGTTAACACTGAAGCTTTCTTT. This encodes CASSPLGVNTEAFF.

The chain uses TRBV7-8 and TRBJ2-7, with 10 nucleotides matching TRBD2. The CDR3 consists of 17 residues. CDR1 and CDR2 from the germline V gene are SGHVS and FQNEAQ. The J segment lost 5 bases and the V segment lost 1 base, leaving 11 bases of the junction unmatched. DNA of the CDR3: TGTGCCAGCAGCTTAGTCGGTAGCGGGGGGCAATCCCACGAGCAGTACTTC. Translating it yields CASSLVGSGGQSHEQYF.

The CDR3 DNA follows: TGTGCCAGCAGCTCGACTAGCGGGGGGGAGACCCAGTACTTC. As protein: CASSSTSGGETQYF. The V and J genes are TRBV11-2 and TRBJ2-5; TRBD2 aligns across 13 bases. The CDR3 covers 14 residues. Germline-derived CDR1 and CDR2 are SGHAT and FQNNGV. Losses at the gene ends were 4 bases for V and 5 bases for J; bases not matched to a gene: 1.

The rearrangement joins TRBV11-2 to TRBJ2-7; 10 bases agree with TRBD1. After removal of 4 bases from V and 2 bases from J, the junction contained 5 bases not matched to a gene. Germline values: CDR1 SGHAT, CDR2 FQNNGV. CDR3 size: 15 residues. CDR3 in DNA: TGTGCCAGCAGCTCCCCGGGACAGGGGACCTACGAGCAGTACTTC. Protein: CASSSPGQGTYEQYF.

The chain carries TRBV7-9 and TRBJ1-2; no reliable D call. Per germline, CDR1 SEHNR and CDR2 FQNEAQ (reference sequence). The CDR3 has 14 amino acids. V shed 2 bases and J shed 2 bases, with 9 bases lying between them. As DNA, the CDR3 is TGTGCCAGCAGCTTAATGGGCAGCAACTATGGCTACACCTTC. Encoded protein: CASSLMGSNYGYTF. The whole variable domain, filled in from reference TRBV7-9 and TRBJ1-2, reads DTGVSQNPRHKITKRGQNVTFRCDPISEHNRLYWYRQTLGQGPEFLTYFQNEAQLEKSRLLSDRFSAERPKGSFSTLEIQRTEQGDSAMYLCASSLMGSNYGYTFGSGTRLTVV.

V and J are TRBV25-1 and TRBJ2-5, with TRBD1 matching 7 bases. After removal of 1 base from V and 2 bases from J, the junction contained 10 bases not matched to a gene. The CDR3 consists of 17 residues. The germline gives CDR1 MGHDK, CDR2 SYGVNS. The CDR3 here is CASSELRGGADQETQYF. CDR3 coding DNA: TGTGCCAGCAGTGAATTAAGAGGGGGCGCGGATCAAGAGACCCAGTACTTC.

This clone has just one count. The V and J genes are TRBV7-9 and TRBJ1-1; D is unresolved. V was pared by 1 base and J by 4 bases, with 10 bases between. This CDR3 has 14 residues. The germline V gene encodes CDR1 SEHNR and CDR2 FQNEAQ (reference sequence). The CDR3 sequence: CASSLGSLSTEAFF. As DNA, the CDR3 is TGTGCCAGCAGCTTAGGGAGCTTGTCCACTGAAGCTTTCTTT.

The rearrangement uses TRBV7-2 and TRBJ1-2; D is possibly TRBD1 (5 bases). Trimming cost V 5 bases and J 4 bases, with 14 bases left between them. Germline V gene data show CDR1 as SGHTA and CDR2 as FQGNSA. The CDR3 is 14 residues long. The DNA of the CDR3 is TGTGCCAGCAGCCCCATGCGGGGCCTCTATGGCTACACCTTC. Its translation is CASSPMRGLYGYTF.

This chain uses TRBV14 with TRBJ1-1; 7 bases are a match to TRBD1. This CDR3 is built from 12 residues. The trim removed 2 bases at V and 7 bases at J, leaving 1 base unmatched. Germline values: CDR1 SGHDN, CDR2 FVKESK. This CDR3 reads CASSQNRGEAFF. For the CDR3, the DNA is TGTGCCAGCAGCCAAAACAGGGGTGAAGCTTTCTTT. The complete variable domain, with remaining parts taken from reference TRBV14 and TRBJ1-1, reads EAGVTQFPSHSVIEKGQTVTLRCDPISGHDNLYWYRRVMGKEIKFLLHFVKESKQDESGMPNNRFLAERTGGTYSTLKVQPAELEDSGVYFCASSQNRGEAFFGQGTRLTVV.

The table lists this clone with a few counts. The chain has TRBV7-9 and TRBJ2-2; D gene uncertain. Trimming stripped 4 bases from V and 2 bases from J, with 14 bases between. Germline CDR1 reads SEHNR; CDR2 reads FQNEAQ (reference sequence). The length of the CDR3 is 16 residues. CDR3 nucleotide sequence: TGTGCCAGCAGCTCTCCCAAGGCTATAAACACCGGGGAGCTGTTTTTT. Residues: CASSSPKAINTGELFF. Variable domain in full (rest from reference TRBV7-9 and TRBJ2-2): DTGVSQNPRHKITKRGQNVTFRCDPISEHNRLYWYRQTLGQGPEFLTYFQNEAQLEKSRLLSDRFSAERPKGSFSTLEIQRTEQGDSAMYLCASSSPKAINTGELFFGEGSRLTVL.

The sample holds a few counts of this clone. The CDR3 loop is CASSLSPRTNEKLFF. The CDR3 DNA reads TGTGCCAGCAGCTTGAGTCCCAGAACTAATGAAAAACTGTTTTTT. The genes are TRBV5-8 and TRBJ1-4; D gene uncertain. V lost 1 base, J lost 1 base, and 8 bases lay in between. The CDR3 sequence is 15 residues long. Germline assignment: CDR1 SGHTS and CDR2 YDEGEE.

The V call is TRBV9, the J call TRBJ1-5; D is uncertain. With 4 bases removed from V and 0 bases from J, the gap between germline ends came to 11 bases. The CDR3 is made up of 15 amino acids. Germline-derived CDR1 and CDR2 are SGDLS and YYNGEE. CDR3: CASSPRVDSNQPQHF. DNA of the CDR3: TGTGCCAGCAGCCCTCGGGTTGATAGCAATCAGCCCCAGCATTTT.

This chain joins TRBV14 and TRBJ2-7; D call uncertain. This CDR3 region has 14 residues. The V end lost 2 bases, the J end lost 0 bases, and 8 bases lay between the germline ends. CDR1 and CDR2 from the germline V gene are SGHDN and FVKESK. The CDR3 is CASSQTGSSYEQYF. CDR3 nucleotides: TGTGCCAGCAGCCAAACCGGAAGCTCCTACGAGCAGTACTTC.

The rearrangement links TRBV4-3 to TRBJ2-3; TRBD2 might be the D (5 bases). There are 16 residues in the CDR3. Germline CDR1 LGHNA, CDR2 YSLEER. The germline V and J ends were trimmed by 1 base and 6 bases, with 17 bases remaining between them. The CDR3: CASSQGGRGPADTQYF. CDR3 DNA: TGCGCCAGCAGCCAAGGAGGGAGAGGCCCTGCGGATACGCAGTATTTT.

The V gene is TRBV7-8, the J gene TRBJ1-1, with 8 bases lining up with TRBD1. Trimming removed 7 bases from V and 6 bases from J; junction bases left unmatched: 4. CDR3 size: 12 residues. Germline loops: CDR1 SGHVS, CDR2 FQNEAQ. The CDR3 here is CASTGGWSEAFF. As DNA, the CDR3 is TGTGCCAGCACAGGGGGCTGGTCTGAAGCTTTCTTT.

This clone was found once. The gene calls are TRBV7-9 and TRBJ1-5; unclear D gene. The germline V gene encodes CDR1 SEHNR and CDR2 FQNEAQ (reference sequence). The germline V and J ends were trimmed by 1 base and 0 bases, with 10 bases remaining between them. This CDR3 spans 16 amino acids. This CDR3 reads CASSLGETDSNQPQHF. The CDR3 region has the DNA TGTGCCAGCAGCTTAGGCGAAACAGATAGCAATCAGCCCCAGCATTTT.

The J gene is TRBJ1-2, the V gene TRBV5-1; TRBD1 is a possible D gene (5 bases). Trimming cost V 2 bases and J 0 bases, with 8 bases left between them. This CDR3 has 14 amino acids. Germline CDR1 SGHRS, CDR2 YFSETQ. CDR3 residues: CASSFQQANYGYTF. As DNA, the CDR3 is TGCGCCAGCAGCTTCCAACAGGCTAACTATGGCTACACCTTC.

The CDR3: CASSPSYEIPEQFF. The CDR3 DNA is TGTGCCAGCAGCCCGTCCTATGAGATTCCTGAGCAGTTCTTC. V and J are TRBV11-2 and TRBJ2-1; D is unclear. This CDR3 contains 14 residues. Germline lookup yields CDR1 SGHAT and CDR2 FQNNGV. Trimming removed 5 bases from V and 9 bases from J, with 17 bases in between.

The chain links TRBV19 to TRBJ1-1; D is possibly TRBD1 (5 bases). The length of the CDR3 is 13 residues. Germline CDR1 and CDR2: LNHDA and SQIVND (reference sequence). The V gene lost 8 bases and the J gene lost 10 bases, with 20 bases spanning the gap. CDR3 coding DNA: TGTGCCAGTCGACCCCGGGTGACCGGGGGAGCTTTCTTT. Its protein product is CASRPRVTGGAFF.

This clone was recorded a few times. The J gene is TRBJ2-2, the V gene TRBV7-9, with a tentative D call TRBD2 (6 bases). The V gene's germline CDR1 is SEHNR and CDR2 FQNEAQ (reference sequence). Trimming pared 6 bases from V and 4 bases from J, leaving 15 bases between. The CDR3 sequence is 15 residues long. The CDR3 coding sequence is TGTGCCAGCAGTTCATCGCAGGGAGGCACCGGGGAGCTGTTTTTT. Protein product: CASSSSQGGTGELFF.

This clone was detected only a few times. DNA for the CDR3: TGTGCCAGCAGCCAATTGGGGATTGTCACAGATACGCAGTATTTT. This sequence encodes CASSQLGIVTDTQYF. The chain recombines TRBV11-2 with TRBJ2-3; D remains unclear. Germline V gene data show CDR1 as SGHAT and CDR2 as FQNNGV. The CDR3 is made up of 15 amino acids. The V end was cut by 5 bases, the J end by 2 bases, with 14 bases between.

In its sample, this clone is medium-sized (0.01 to 0.1%). The chain uses TRBV6-6 and TRBJ1-5, with D perhaps TRBD1 (6 bases). This CDR3 comprises 16 residues. V lost 2 bases, J lost 0 bases, and 11 bases lay in between. CDR1 and CDR2 (germline): MNHNY, SVGAGI (reference sequence). The CDR3, as DNA: TGTGCCAGCAGTTACCCACAGGGAATTAGCAATCAGCCCCAGCATTTT. It translates to CASSYPQGISNQPQHF.

The chain joins TRBV19 to TRBJ1-1, with D perhaps TRBD1 (5 bases). From germline, CDR1 is LNHDA and CDR2 SQIVND (reference sequence). Deletions cut 3 bases from V and 5 bases from J, with 13 bases between. The CDR3 loop spans 14 amino acids. CDR3 nucleotide sequence: TGTGCCAGTAGTATGGACTCGGGGGATACTGAAGCTTTCTTT. Translated: CASSMDSGDTEAFF.

The rearrangement links TRBV7-2 to TRBJ2-7, with 9 nucleotides matching TRBD2. Trimming took 5 bases from V and 7 from J; bases not matched to a gene: 15. The CDR3 totals 16 residues. Per germline, CDR1 SGHTA and CDR2 FQGNSA. DNA for the CDR3: TGTGCCAGCAGCCGCGGTCAGCGGGGGGCTCTAGGAGAGCAGTACTTC. Its protein is CASSRGQRGALGEQYF.

The genes are TRBV18 and TRBJ2-7; tentatively, D is TRBD1 or TRBD2 (5 bases each). Germline lookup yields CDR1 KGHSH and CDR2 LQKENI. The CDR3 loop spans 14 amino acids. Trimming stripped 8 bases from V and 1 base from J, with 15 bases between. The CDR3 DNA sequence: TGTGCCAGCCATTCCGGGACGGAATCCTACGAGCAGTACTTC. Protein product: CASHSGTESYEQYF.